The source of this T cell receptor beta chain is a study of CD8+CD57+ T cells in acquired aplastic anemia. Study-wide results and caveats: Around 27 CD8+ CDR3 sequences occurred in both the patients and the controls.

Those patients picked for sequencing had displayed CD8+CD57+ cell expansion on flow cytometry. In all patients, the disease was severe acquired aplastic anemia. Patients had not yet gotten any therapy when their blood was taken for sampling. The CDR3 is 15 amino acids. With 1 base removed from V and 1 base from J, the gap between germline ends came to 10 bases. Germline lookup yields CDR1 LNHNV and CDR2 YYDKDF (reference sequence). As concerns this clonotype: Its antigen is unidentified.

Genomic DNA, the template, was used for profiling of the TCR beta VDJ and CDR3. TCRdb re-derived calls from the reads in MiXCR, one entry per CDR3 protein. The top ten hold around 17% of the sample, which has about 58,000 distinct CDR3 sequences, 57% seen once. The V gene is TRBV15, the J gene TRBJ1-1; possible D gene TRBD1, 5 bases. This receptor was identified in a human donor with aplastic anemia. Sequences were obtained from sorted CD4+, CD8+, or CD8+CD57+ T cells (not recorded which) from PBMCs. The CDR3 region is CATSRVGGSNTEAFF. The CDR3 DNA sequence: TGTGCCACCAGCAGAGTCGGGGGTTCGAACACTGAAGCTTTCTTT.